One and the same sample provided the 2 T cell receptor beta chains below, sequenced in a study of identifying expanded T cells in peripheral blood. Sequencing used immunoSEQ multiplex PCR; TCRdb keeps in-frame clones, though not all of them. The table lists about 52,000 clones, roughly 80% of them singletons. Sequencing was done on a sample of blood. The receptors were gathered from a person between 18 and 75 years old in good health.

The chain joins TRBV11-2 to TRBJ2-7, with TRBD1 identical over 7 bases. The trim removed 7 bases at V and 0 bases at J, leaving 6 bases unmatched. Germline CDR1 is SGHAT and CDR2 is FQNNGV. CDR3 length equals 14 residues. The CDR3 DNA sequence: TGTGCCAGCAAACTACAGGGGAGCTCCTACGAGCAGTACTTC. Amino acid sequence: CASKLQGSSYEQYF.

This clone was found once. The rearrangement links TRBV4-3 to TRBJ1-5; TRBD1 is a possible D gene (5 bases). V dropped 0 bases and J dropped 6 bases, with 12 bases sitting between them. CDR1 and CDR2 (germline): LGHNA, YSLEER. The CDR3 has 15 residues. In DNA form, the CDR3 reads TGCGCCAGCAGCCAAGATTGGGGGGGGAGTCAGCCCCAGCATTTT. It codes for CASSQDWGGSQPQHF.